This TCR beta chain was captured in a study of cytomegalovirus exposure and HLA in healthy donors. General study findings and limits: A later analysis showed HLA-associated TCR beta chains outstripping equally common others in clonal expansion.

This CDR3 spans 13 amino acids. Germline V gene lookup returns CDR1 SNHLY and CDR2 FYNNEI. V lost 7 bases and J lost 9, with 16 bases in between. Primers: 60 Vbeta forward and 13 Jbeta reverse. Only in-frame clones appear in the TCRdb table, and some are missing; sequencing was by immunoSEQ multiplex PCR. Among approximately 81,000 clones listed, roughly 74% were seen once. As for this clone: Its cognate antigen is unknown.

The sequencing input was PBMCs. The chain uses TRBV2 and TRBJ1-3; D might be TRBD1 (6 bases). This receptor was identified in a woman aged 45-60 years in good health and CMV-seropositive. For the CDR3, the DNA is TGTGCCAGCAAAGCAGGGGATTTGGGCACCATATATTTT. Translated, it gives CASKAGDLGTIYF.